Shown below are 3 T cell receptor beta chains from a single sample sequenced in a study of T cells in Graves' hyperthyroidism and ophthalmopathy. Amplified TCR beta CDR3 regions derived from RNA transcripts. The primer set for the first-round RT-PCR of the TCR CDR3 was HTBI. TCRdb re-analysed the multiplex PCR reads in MiXCR, keeping a single row per CDR3 protein. The top ten hold around 47% of the sample, which has a few hundred thousand distinct CDR3 sequences, roughly 45% seen once. Specimen: peripheral blood or thyroid tissue (not recorded which). These TCRs come from an adult woman with Graves' disease, either hyperthyroidism or ophthalmopathy (not recorded which).

The gene calls are TRBV5-1 and TRBJ2-7, with D possibly being TRBD2 (6 bases). The germline gives CDR1 SGHRS, CDR2 YFSETQ. The CDR3 extends over 14 amino acids. The V gene lost 3 bases and the J gene lost 4 bases, with 14 bases spanning the gap. The CDR3 protein is CASSWDLDKYEQYF. The CDR3 bases are TGCGCCAGCAGCTGGGACTTGGATAAGTACGAGCAGTACTTC.

The V and J genes are TRBV7-9 and TRBJ2-7, with D perhaps matching TRBD2 (6 bases). The CDR3 loop spans 16 amino acids. Germline lookup yields CDR1 SEHNR and CDR2 FQNEAQ (reference sequence). V shed 6 bases and J shed 2 bases, with 20 bases lying between them. The CDR3 sequence is CASSARAGGLTYEQYF. In DNA form, the CDR3 reads TGTGCCAGCAGTGCTAGAGCTGGGGGACTGACCTACGAGCAGTACTTC.

This clonotype appeared many times. The rearrangement links TRBV4-1 to TRBJ1-1, with D perhaps TRBD1 (6 bases). The V gene lost 0 bases and the J gene lost 7 bases, with 21 bases spanning the gap. The CDR3 length is 17 residues. Germline CDR1 MGHRA, CDR2 YSYEKL. This CDR3 reads CASSQDNRVSRLSEAFF. The CDR3, as DNA: TGCGCCAGCAGCCAAGACAACAGGGTATCCCGGCTGAGTGAAGCTTTCTTT.